Following are 14 T cell receptor beta chains from one sample sequenced in a study of memory CD4+ T cells and cytomegalovirus serostatus. Single viable CD3+CD4+CD8-CD45RO+ cells were sorted as the memory CD4+ T cells. Clones were read by immunoSEQ multiplex PCR, and TCRdb kept only the in-frame ones, dropping some. Of about 44,000 clones detected, approximately 80% appear once; the ten largest clones hold 1.1%. The sample taken for sequencing was memory CD4+ T cells from blood. All receptors come from an adult in good health and CMV-seronegative.

This chain links TRBV2 with TRBJ1-2; D is undetermined. This CDR3 is built from 12 residues. Germline V gives CDR1 SNHLY, CDR2 FYNNEI. Trimming left V 4 bases short and J 7 bases short, with 10 bases between. The CDR3 DNA follows: TGTGCCAGCAGTGGACCGAATCGTGGCTACACCTTC. Encoded protein: CASSGPNRGYTF.

With respect to this clone: The junction does not match germline at one end; this may be a read error. The chain carries TRBV18 and TRBJ1-1; D is unclear. The CDR3 runs 14 residues. Germline V gene lookup returns CDR1 KGHSH and CDR2 LQKENI. The CDR3 here is CASSPPGSITEASF. As DNA, the CDR3 is TGTGCCAGCTCACCCCCCGGGTCCATAACTGAAGCTTCCTTT.

The rearrangement links TRBV6-5 to TRBJ1-1; D perhaps matches TRBD1 (5 bases). The germline gives CDR1 MNHEY, CDR2 SVGAGI. The CDR3 length is 15 residues. V was clipped by 6 bases and J by 2 bases, with 16 bases between them. The CDR3 region is CASRQTGTGNTEAFF. Here the CDR3 DNA reads TGTGCCAGCAGACAAACCGGGACGGGAAACACTGAAGCTTTCTTT.

This clone was observed a single time. The chain links TRBV7-2 to TRBJ2-1; the D gene is possibly TRBD1 (6 bases). CDR1 SGHTA and CDR2 FQGNSA come from the germline V gene. With 7 bases removed from V and 7 bases from J, the gap between germline ends came to 17 bases. This CDR3 region has 14 residues. The CDR3 DNA sequence: TGTGCCAGCACCCGGATGTCTGGGACAAATGAGCAGTTCTTC. Residues: CASTRMSGTNEQFF.

The chain uses TRBV18 and TRBJ2-1; TRBD1 agrees at 7 bases. The CDR3 totals 15 residues. V gave up 6 bases and J gave up 1 base; unmatched junction bases: 6. Germline-derived CDR1 and CDR2 are KGHSH and LQKENI. CDR3 coding DNA: TGTGCCAGCTCCCTCACAGGGGTATCCTACAATGAGCAGTTCTTC. Translated, it gives CASSLTGVSYNEQFF.

This rearrangement joins TRBV11-2 to TRBJ2-1; TRBD1 aligns across 7 bases. Germline V gives CDR1 SGHAT, CDR2 FQNNGV. The CDR3 loop spans 16 amino acids. Trimming took 0 bases from V and 4 from J; bases not matched to a gene: 6. In nucleotides, the CDR3 is TGTGCCAGCAGCTTAGACGGGACAGCGTTATACAATGAGCAGTTCTTC. Translating gives CASSLDGTALYNEQFF.

The CDR3 region has the DNA TGTGCCAGCAGCTTCGGAGGTCGTACCGGGGAGCTGTTTTTT. The encoded protein is CASSFGGRTGELFF. This rearrangement joins TRBV11-3 to TRBJ2-2; a weak D match, TRBD2 (5 bases). V lost 3 bases and J 5 bases, leaving 10 bases between the germline ends. The CDR3 contains 14 residues. Germline V gene lookup returns CDR1 SGHNT and CDR2 YENEEA.

This clone was counted a few times. CDR3 sequence reads: CAISELVGTYGYTF. The CDR3 DNA follows: TGTGCCATCAGTGAGCTCGTCGGGACCTATGGCTACACCTTC. The V and J genes are TRBV10-3 and TRBJ1-2, with D possibly matching TRBD1 (5 bases). The CDR3 spans 14 residues. Germline CDR1 ENHRY, CDR2 SYGVKD. V was pared by 2 bases and J by 4 bases, with 11 bases between.

The V gene is TRBV19, the J gene TRBJ1-3, with D tentatively TRBD1 (5 bases). V lost 6 bases and J 0 bases, leaving 9 bases between the germline ends. This CDR3 comprises 14 residues. Germline CDR1 is LNHDA and CDR2 is SQIVND (reference sequence). The CDR3 sequence: CASSHRSSGNTIYF. CDR3 bases: TGTGCCAGTAGCCACAGGAGCTCTGGAAACACCATATATTTT.

The V gene is TRBV7-8, the J gene TRBJ2-3; D is possibly TRBD1 (8 bases). The CDR3 covers 16 residues. Germline V CDR1 and CDR2: SGHVS, FQNEAQ. The V and J ends lost 4 bases and 5 bases respectively, with 19 bases between them. CDR3 in amino acids: CASSSYSGGGGDTQYF. CDR3 bases: TGTGCCAGCAGCTCCTACTCAGGGGGCGGGGGAGATACGCAGTATTTT.

This clone was counted a single time. The gene calls are TRBV30 and TRBJ2-3, with D hard to call. Germline-derived CDR1 and CDR2 are GTSNPN and SVGIG (reference sequence). V lost 1 base and J 1 base, leaving 3 bases between the germline ends. CDR3 length: 12 amino acids. CDR3 in amino acids: CAWSEGTDTQYF. Here the CDR3 DNA reads TGTGCCTGGAGTGAGGGCACAGATACGCAGTATTTT. Complete variable domain (other parts from reference TRBV30 and TRBJ2-3): SQTIHQWPATLVQPVGSPLSLECTVEGTSNPNLYWYRQAAGRGLQLLFYSVGIGQISSEVPQNLSASRPQDRQFILSSKKLLLSDSGFYLCAWSEGTDTQYFGPGTRLTVL.

This clone appeared a single time. The chain uses TRBV7-8 and TRBJ2-1, with D perhaps matching TRBD2 (6 bases). The germline V gene encodes CDR1 SGHVS and CDR2 FQNEAQ. The V gene lost 3 bases and the J gene lost 4 bases, with 13 bases spanning the gap. There are 15 residues in the CDR3. The CDR3 nucleotides are TGTGCCAGCAGCTTTATAACAGGAGGGTACAATGAGCAGTTCTTC. Translation: CASSFITGGYNEQFF.

This sequence joins TRBV19 and TRBJ2-4; D possibly corresponds to TRBD2 (6 bases). Germline V CDR1 and CDR2: LNHDA, SQIVND (reference sequence). V was clipped by 1 base and J by 2 bases, with 12 bases between them. This CDR3 is built from 16 residues. CDR3 protein: CASSIVASVSKNIQYF. DNA of the CDR3: TGTGCCAGTAGTATAGTTGCTAGCGTTTCCAAAAACATTCAGTACTTC.

This sequence joins TRBV11-3 and TRBJ2-7, with a tentative D call TRBD1 (6 bases). This CDR3 region has 14 residues. Deletions cut 5 bases from V and 4 bases from J, with 15 bases between. Per germline, CDR1 SGHNT and CDR2 YENEEA. The CDR3 loop reads CASSLSAGVYEQYF. CDR3 sequence (DNA): TGTGCCAGCAGCCTGTCGGCAGGGGTATACGAGCAGTACTTC.